These 21 T cell receptor beta chains originate from one sample sequenced in a study of blood T cell repertoires in COVID-19. Sequenced by immunoSEQ multiplex PCR; TCRdb stores in-frame clones only, minus some. The table lists around 97,000 clones, approximately 89% of them singletons, with roughly 18% in the top ten. Sequencing input: peripheral blood. The receptors were gathered from a woman older than 75 in a cohort sampled during active COVID-19.

In regard to this clone: At one end, the junction sequence differs from germline, possibly due to a read error. The V gene is TRBV28, the J gene TRBJ2-2, with 14 bases matching TRBD2. Germline assignment: CDR1 MDHEN and CDR2 SYDVKM. The length of the CDR3 is 16 residues. The CDR3 sequence: CASSLSGRLAGGDLFF. The CDR3 DNA reads as TGTGCCAGCAGTCTAAGCGGGCGACTAGCGGGAGGGGATCTGTTTTTT.

The chain uses TRBV7-9 and TRBJ2-2; D remains unclear. Between the trimmed V and J ends, which lost 4 bases and 5 bases, there was a span of 5 bases. In germline, CDR1 is SEHNR, CDR2 FQNEAQ (reference sequence). CDR3 length: 12 residues. The CDR3 DNA sequence: TGTGCCAGCAGCTCCCAGACCGGGGAGCTGTTTTTT. This encodes CASSSQTGELFF.

This chain joins TRBV28 and TRBJ2-6; possible D gene TRBD1, 6 bases. The germline gives CDR1 MDHEN, CDR2 SYDVKM. V shed 5 bases and J shed 3 bases, with 20 bases lying between them. The CDR3 contains 18 residues. The CDR3 loop is CASSQQGRITGGANVLTF. In DNA form, the CDR3 reads TGTGCCAGCAGTCAACAGGGAAGGATTACAGGTGGGGCCAACGTCCTGACTTTC.

V usage is TRBV7-9 and J usage is TRBJ1-2, with 9 bases aligning to TRBD1. The V and J ends lost 7 bases and 5 bases, in that order; junction bases with no gene match: 8. The CDR3 consists of 14 residues. CDR1 SEHNR and CDR2 FQNEAQ come from the germline V gene (reference sequence). In nucleotides, the CDR3 is TGTGCCAGCATTACAGGGGGCGCTGAGTATGGCTACACCTTC. It is translated as CASITGGAEYGYTF. Full variable domain (remainder filled in from reference TRBV7-9 and TRBJ1-2): DTGVSQNPRHKITKRGQNVTFRCDPISEHNRLYWYRQTLGQGPEFLTYFQNEAQLEKSRLLSDRFSAERPKGSFSTLEIQRTEQGDSAMYLCASITGGAEYGYTFGSGTRLTVV.

As for this clone: The junction departs from germline at one end; a sequencing error may be responsible. This chain uses TRBV29-1 with TRBJ1-2; a possible D gene is TRBD1 (6 bases). This CDR3 spans 16 amino acids. Per germline, CDR1 SQVTM and CDR2 ANQGSEA. The CDR3 is CSVTTGTTASNNGYTF. CDR3 DNA: TGCAGCGTTACTACCGGGACAACCGCTTCTAACAATGGCTACACCTTC.

The rearrangement joins TRBV7-3 to TRBJ2-5; 7 positions match TRBD1. The CDR3 contains 15 residues. CDR1 SGHTA and CDR2 FQGTGA come from the germline V gene. V gave up 6 bases and J gave up 1 base; unmatched junction bases: 8. CDR3 loop: CASRKGAGPQETQYF. In nucleotides, the CDR3 is TGTGCCAGCAGAAAGGGGGCCGGGCCCCAAGAGACCCAGTACTTC.

This sequence joins TRBV6-5 and TRBJ1-2; 7 positions agree with TRBD1. CDR3 length: 12 residues. V was clipped by 6 bases and J by 8 bases; unmatched bases: 6. Germline V gene data show CDR1 as MNHEY and CDR2 as SVGAGI. CDR3 DNA: TGTGCCAGCAGCGACAGGGTGGGGGGCTACACCTTC. Translating it yields CASSDRVGGYTF.

This chain links TRBV7-2 with TRBJ2-5, with D maybe TRBD1 (5 bases). The V end lost 1 base, the J end lost 5 bases, and 8 bases lay between the germline ends. Germline V lookup: CDR1 SGHTA, CDR2 FQGNSA. The CDR3 loop spans 13 amino acids. The CDR3 here is CASSLGRAETQYF. The CDR3 DNA sequence: TGTGCCAGCAGCTTAGGCAGGGCGGAGACCCAGTACTTC. Combining the CDR3 with reference TRBV7-2 and TRBJ2-5 gives the whole variable domain GAGVSQSPSNKVTEKGKDVELRCDPISGHTALYWYRQSLGQGLEFLIYFQGNSAPDKSGLPSDRFSAERTGGSVSTLTIQRTQQEDSAVYLCASSLGRAETQYFGPGTRLLVL.

The CDR3 spells CASSLAGLSSYNEQFF. The CDR3 nucleotides read TGTGCCAGCAGCTTAGCAGGTCTAAGCTCCTACAATGAGCAGTTCTTC. V gene TRBV11-2 combines with J gene TRBJ2-1, with unresolved D. V lost 1 base and J lost 0, with 10 bases in between. The germline V gene has CDR1 SGHAT and CDR2 FQNNGV. The CDR3 covers 16 residues.

As DNA, the CDR3 is TGCGCCAGCAGCTTGGCACAGACCTACAATGAGCAGTTCTTC. Translated, it gives CASSLAQTYNEQFF. The chain uses TRBV5-1 and TRBJ2-1; no clear D gene. Trimming removed 0 bases at V and 2 bases at J, with 6 bases between. Looked up from germline, CDR1 is SGHRS and CDR2 is YFSETQ. The CDR3 runs to 14 residues.

The genes are TRBV18 and TRBJ1-2, with 9 bases identical to TRBD1. The CDR3 consists of 14 residues. Germline-derived CDR1 and CDR2 are KGHSH and LQKENI. With 5 bases clipped from V and 1 base from J, the junction kept 2 bases outside the gene matches. The CDR3 nucleotides read TGTGCCAGCTCAGGGACAGGGAATAACTATGGCTACACCTTC. Amino acid sequence: CASSGTGNNYGYTF.

This chain joins TRBV7-8 and TRBJ2-7; 7 positions match TRBD1. This CDR3 comprises 15 residues. V was clipped by 5 bases and J by 3 bases; unmatched bases: 10. Per the germline V gene, CDR1 is SGHVS and CDR2 is FQNEAQ. The CDR3 loop is CASSLRQGSVYEQYF. CDR3 bases: TGTGCCAGCAGCCTTCGACAGGGTTCGGTCTACGAGCAGTACTTC.

V is TRBV10-3 and J is TRBJ2-5; 9 bases map to TRBD1. The trim removed 6 bases at V and 5 bases at J, leaving 4 bases unmatched. This CDR3 spans 13 amino acids. Germline CDR1 is ENHRY and CDR2 is SYGVKD. The CDR3 here is CAISLTGGETQYF. CDR3 bases: TGTGCCATCAGCCTGACAGGGGGTGAGACCCAGTACTTC.

The chain employs TRBV28 and TRBJ1-2, with a possible D match to TRBD1 (5 bases). Germline values: CDR1 MDHEN, CDR2 SYDVKM. V dropped 6 bases and J dropped 3 bases, with 11 bases sitting between them. There are 13 residues in the CDR3. The CDR3 loop reads CASSPGFDYGYTF. For the CDR3, the DNA is TGTGCCAGCAGCCCAGGGTTTGACTATGGCTACACCTTC.

This clone was recorded only once. V and J are TRBV6-5 and TRBJ1-2, with D possibly being TRBD1 (5 bases). Germline assignment: CDR1 MNHEY and CDR2 SVGAGI. Trimming took 5 bases from V and 0 from J, leaving 13 bases between them. This CDR3 spans 15 amino acids. CDR3 nucleotide sequence: TGTGCCAGCAGTACCTCGGAGGGGTCTAACTATGGCTACACCTTC. Its protein is CASSTSEGSNYGYTF.

The rearrangement links TRBV7-2 to TRBJ2-3, with TRBD2 matching over 8 bases. This CDR3 is built from 15 residues. The junction had 12 bases not matched to a gene; V was cut back by 8 bases and J by 5 bases. Germline CDR1 is SGHTA and CDR2 is FQGNSA. CDR3 nucleotide sequence: TGTGCCAGCGTCCAGGCGGCTAGCGGGCGAGATACGCAGTATTTT. Amino acids: CASVQAASGRDTQYF.

Only one count was recorded for this clone. The V call is TRBV6-5, the J call TRBJ1-2, with 8 bases lining up with TRBD1. CDR3 length: 14 residues. V shed 2 bases and J 4 bases; nucleotides not matched to a gene: 3. Germline assignment: CDR1 MNHEY and CDR2 SVGAGI. CDR3 residues: CASSYLGQGYGYTF. The DNA for the CDR3 is TGTGCCAGCAGTTACCTAGGACAGGGCTATGGCTACACCTTC.

Only one count was recorded for this clone. V usage is TRBV3-1 (or the pseudogene TRBV3-2) and J usage is TRBJ1-2; D not certain. This CDR3 region has 14 residues. Between the trimmed V and J ends, which lost 1 base and 2 bases, there was a span of 8 bases. CDR1 and CDR2 from the germline V gene are LGHDT and YNNKEL (reference sequence). CDR3 coding DNA: TGTGCCAGCAGCCAAGGAATACAAAACTATGGCTACACCTTC. Translation gives CASSQGIQNYGYTF.

This chain uses TRBV21-1 with TRBJ2-7; the table's D call, TRBD1, was not checked against the DNA. TRBV21-1 is a pseudogene. The CDR3 totals 14 residues. Here the CDR3 reads CASSTPGGGHEQYF. Written as DNA, the CDR3 is TGTGCCAGCAGCACTCCAGGGGGTGGCCACGAGCAGTACTTC.

This clone was recorded at least ten times. V is TRBV5-1 and J is TRBJ2-7; D is perhaps TRBD2 (6 bases). Deletions cut 2 bases from V and 0 bases from J, with 12 bases between. Germline lookup yields CDR1 SGHRS and CDR2 YFSETQ. The CDR3 contains 15 residues. This CDR3 reads CASSLSGSSSYEQYF. The CDR3, as DNA: TGCGCCAGCAGCTTAAGCGGGTCGAGCTCCTACGAGCAGTACTTC.

The V gene is TRBV19, the J gene TRBJ2-1; the match to TRBD1 covers 11 bases. V dropped 6 bases and J dropped 5; count of bases not matched to a gene: 6. Germline V lookup: CDR1 LNHDA, CDR2 SQIVND (reference sequence). The CDR3 extends over 15 amino acids. CDR3 nucleotides: TGTGCCAGTAGCAGGGACAGGGGGATAAACAATGAGCAGTTCTTC. This gives the protein CASSRDRGINNEQFF.